Following are 2 T cell receptor beta chains from one sample sequenced in a study of blood T cell repertoires in COVID-19. TCRdb's table, derived via immunoSEQ multiplex PCR, lists solely in-frame clones and lacks some. The sample contains 250,000 to 300,000 clones, 75% to 90% of which appear only once. Sequenced input: peripheral blood. The receptors here all came from a woman in her 70s with COVID-19, enrolled during active disease.

This rearrangement joins TRBV20-1 to TRBJ2-1, with 7 bases identical to TRBD2. Germline V gene lookup returns CDR1 DFQATT and CDR2 SNEGSKA (reference sequence). The V and J ends lost 3 bases and 6 bases, in that order; junction bases with no gene match: 11. The CDR3 loop spans 15 amino acids. The CDR3, as DNA: TGCAGTGCTAGTGGCCGGTCTAGCGGCGCCAATGAGCAGTTCTTC. As protein: CSASGRSSGANEQFF.

The chain employs TRBV7-9 and TRBJ2-5; D is uncertain. Trimming removed 5 bases from V and 2 bases from J, with 12 bases in between. CDR3 length equals 14 residues. CDR1 SEHNR and CDR2 FQNEAQ come from the germline V gene (reference sequence). CDR3 region: CASSPRSIQETQYF. The CDR3 DNA reads TGTGCCAGCAGCCCCCGGAGTATACAAGAGACCCAGTACTTC.